This T cell receptor beta chain comes out of a study of cytomegalovirus exposure and HLA in healthy donors. Study results and limitations: Relative to the roughly 690-donor mean, N-insertions were reportedly fewer in an Asian-associated ancestry cluster in a later analysis. Among TCR sequences, most were rare, though some public TCRs appeared in many donors. High specificity and sensitivity for cytomegalovirus status were reported for the classifier.

CDR1 and CDR2 from the germline V gene are MRHNA and SNTAGT. This CDR3 region has 15 residues. Losses at the gene ends were 0 bases for V and 1 base for J; bases not matched to a gene: 1. This clone was counted ten times or more. Its matching antigen is unknown. Amplification used 60 Vbeta primers and 13 Jbeta primers. Assay used: immunoSEQ multiplex PCR; TCRdb lists only in-frame clones, some missing. The repertoire has around 130,000 clones, over 8% of them found once; the top ten carry under 7%. Input material: PBMCs. The rearrangement joins TRBV6-4 to TRBJ2-3; 7 nucleotides match TRBD2. This receptor was obtained from a man aged 40-55 years in good health and CMV-seronegative. CDR3 amino acids: CASSDSGGGTDTQYF. The CDR3, as DNA: TGTGCCAGCAGTGACTCGGGGGGGGGCACAGATACGCAGTATTTT.